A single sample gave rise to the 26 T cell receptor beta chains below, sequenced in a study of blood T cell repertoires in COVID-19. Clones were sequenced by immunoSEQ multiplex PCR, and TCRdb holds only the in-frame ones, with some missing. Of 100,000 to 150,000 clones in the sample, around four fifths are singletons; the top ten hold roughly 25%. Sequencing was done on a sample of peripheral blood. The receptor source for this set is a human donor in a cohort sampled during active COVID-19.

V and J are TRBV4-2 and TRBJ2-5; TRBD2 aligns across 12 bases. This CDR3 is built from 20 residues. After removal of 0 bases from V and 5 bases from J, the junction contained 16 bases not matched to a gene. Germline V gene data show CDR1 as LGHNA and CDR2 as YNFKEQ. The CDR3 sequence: CASSQEPASGGAGLYETQYF. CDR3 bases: TGTGCCAGCAGCCAAGAGCCGGCTAGCGGGGGGGCCGGTTTATACGAGACCCAGTACTTC.

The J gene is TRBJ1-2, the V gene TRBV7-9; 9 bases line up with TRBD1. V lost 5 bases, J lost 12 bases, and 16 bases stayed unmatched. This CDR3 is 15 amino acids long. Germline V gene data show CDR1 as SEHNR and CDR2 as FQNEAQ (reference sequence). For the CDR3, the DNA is TGTGCCAGCAGCCCCAACCGGGACAGGGTGTTTGGGGACACCTTC. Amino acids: CASSPNRDRVFGDTF. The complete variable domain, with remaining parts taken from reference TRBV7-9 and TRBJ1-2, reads DTGVSQNPRHKITKRGQNVTFRCDPISEHNRLYWYRQTLGQGPEFLTYFQNEAQLEKSRLLSDRFSAERPKGSFSTLEIQRTEQGDSAMYLCASSPNRDRVFGDTFGSGTRLTVV.

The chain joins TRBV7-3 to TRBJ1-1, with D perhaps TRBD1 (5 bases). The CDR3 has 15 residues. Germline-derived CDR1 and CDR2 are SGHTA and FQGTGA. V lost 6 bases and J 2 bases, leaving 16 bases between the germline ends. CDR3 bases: TGTGCCAGCAGAGTGGACATAGCCTCAAACACTGAAGCTTTCTTT. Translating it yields CASRVDIASNTEAFF.

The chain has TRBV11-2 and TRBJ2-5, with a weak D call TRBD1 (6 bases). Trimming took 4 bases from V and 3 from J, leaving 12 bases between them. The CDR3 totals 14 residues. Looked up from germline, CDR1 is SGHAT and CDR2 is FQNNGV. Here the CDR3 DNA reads TGTGCCAGCAGCTACCGATGGACAGAAGAGACCCAGTACTTC. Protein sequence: CASSYRWTEETQYF.

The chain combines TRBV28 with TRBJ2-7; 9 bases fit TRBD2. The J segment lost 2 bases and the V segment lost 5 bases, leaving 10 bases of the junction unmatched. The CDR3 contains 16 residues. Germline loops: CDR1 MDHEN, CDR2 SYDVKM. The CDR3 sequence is CASSPHGAGGTYEQYF. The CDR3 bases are TGTGCCAGCAGTCCCCATGGAGCGGGGGGAACCTACGAGCAGTACTTC.

The CDR3 DNA follows: TGTGCCAGTAGTACCTTGGGGACTAGCGGGATCAACGAGCAGTACTTC. Translation: CASSTLGTSGINEQYF. The chain has TRBV19 and TRBJ2-7; 13 positions agree with TRBD2. J gave up 5 bases and V 4 bases, and 8 bases lay outside the gene matches. Germline V gives CDR1 LNHDA, CDR2 SQIVND (reference sequence). CDR3 length: 16 residues.

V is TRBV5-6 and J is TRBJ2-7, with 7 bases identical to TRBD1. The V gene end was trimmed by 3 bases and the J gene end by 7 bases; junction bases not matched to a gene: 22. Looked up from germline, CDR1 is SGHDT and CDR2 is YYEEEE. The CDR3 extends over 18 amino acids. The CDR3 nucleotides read TGTGCCAGCAGCTGGGCCGGGACAGCCAACCCGTACGTGAGGGAGCAGTACTTC. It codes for CASSWAGTANPYVREQYF.

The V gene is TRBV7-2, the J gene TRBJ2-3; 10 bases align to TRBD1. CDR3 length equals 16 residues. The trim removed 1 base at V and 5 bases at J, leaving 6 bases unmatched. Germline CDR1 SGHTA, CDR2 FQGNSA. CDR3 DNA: TGTGCCAGCAGCTTAGACGCGACAGGGGGCGTAGATACGCAGTATTTT. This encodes CASSLDATGGVDTQYF.

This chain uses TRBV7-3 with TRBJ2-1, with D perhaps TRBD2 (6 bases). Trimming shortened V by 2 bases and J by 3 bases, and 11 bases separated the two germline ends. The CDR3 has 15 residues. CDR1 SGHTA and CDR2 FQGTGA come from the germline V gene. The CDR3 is CASSLDGGVYNEQFF. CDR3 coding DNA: TGTGCCAGCAGCTTAGACGGCGGGGTCTACAATGAGCAGTTCTTC.

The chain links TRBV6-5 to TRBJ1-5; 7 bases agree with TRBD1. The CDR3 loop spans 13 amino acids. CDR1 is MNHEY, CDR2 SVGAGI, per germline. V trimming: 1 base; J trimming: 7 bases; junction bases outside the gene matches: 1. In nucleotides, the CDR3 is TGTGCCAGCAGTTACTTCAGGGGGCAGCCCCAGCATTTT. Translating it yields CASSYFRGQPQHF.

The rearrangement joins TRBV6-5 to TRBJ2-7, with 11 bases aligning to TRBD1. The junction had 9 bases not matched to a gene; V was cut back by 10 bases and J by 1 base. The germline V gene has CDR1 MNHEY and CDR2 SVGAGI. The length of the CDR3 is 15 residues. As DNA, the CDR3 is TGTGCCACAACCTCCCGGGACAGGGGGTCCTACGAGCAGTACTTC. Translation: CATTSRDRGSYEQYF.

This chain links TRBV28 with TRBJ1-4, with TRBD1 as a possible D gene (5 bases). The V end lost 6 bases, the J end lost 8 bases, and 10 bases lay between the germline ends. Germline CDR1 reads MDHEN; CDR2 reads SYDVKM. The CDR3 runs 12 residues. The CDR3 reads CASSRAREKLFF. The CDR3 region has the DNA TGTGCCAGCAGCAGGGCTCGGGAAAAACTGTTTTTT.

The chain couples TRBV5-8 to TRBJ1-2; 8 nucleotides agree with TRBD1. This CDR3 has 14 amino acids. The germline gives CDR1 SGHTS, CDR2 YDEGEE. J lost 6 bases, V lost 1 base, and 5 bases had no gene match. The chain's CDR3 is CASSLRFRGHGYTF. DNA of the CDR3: TGTGCCAGCAGCTTGCGGTTCAGGGGGCATGGCTACACCTTC. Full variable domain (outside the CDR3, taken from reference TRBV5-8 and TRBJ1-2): EAGVTQSPTHLIKTRGQQATLRCSPISGHTSVYWYQQALGLGLQFLLWYDEGEERNRGNFPPRFSGRQFPNYSSELNVNALELEDSALYLCASSLRFRGHGYTFGSGTRLTVV.

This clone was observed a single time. The DNA of the CDR3 is TGTGCCAGCAGTCCACAGGGGAATTCGAACACCGGGGAGCTGTTTTTT. Its protein is CASSPQGNSNTGELFF. The genes are TRBV2 and TRBJ2-2, with 7 bases that match TRBD1. Germline V CDR1 and CDR2: SNHLY, FYNNEI. J was trimmed by 0 bases and V by 5 bases; bases with no gene match: 6. This CDR3 comprises 16 residues. The whole variable domain, filled in from reference TRBV2 and TRBJ2-2, reads EPEVTQTPSHQVTQMGQEVILRCVPISNHLYFYWYRQILGQKVEFLVSFYNNEISEKSEIFDDQFSVERPDGSNFTLKIRSTKLEDSAMYFCASSPQGNSNTGELFFGEGSRLTVL.

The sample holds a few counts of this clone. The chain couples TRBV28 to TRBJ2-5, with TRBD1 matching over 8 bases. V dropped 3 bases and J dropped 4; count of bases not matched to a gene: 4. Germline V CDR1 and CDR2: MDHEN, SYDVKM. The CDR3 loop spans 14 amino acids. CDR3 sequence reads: CASSLDRVRETQYF. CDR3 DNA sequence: TGTGCCAGCAGTTTGGACAGGGTCAGAGAGACCCAGTACTTC.

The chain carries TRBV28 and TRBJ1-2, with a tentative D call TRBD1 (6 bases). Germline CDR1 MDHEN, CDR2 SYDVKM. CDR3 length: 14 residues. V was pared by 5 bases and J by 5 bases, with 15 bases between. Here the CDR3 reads CASSRTGTSYGYTF. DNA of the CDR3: TGTGCCAGCAGTAGAACCGGGACATCGTATGGCTACACCTTC.

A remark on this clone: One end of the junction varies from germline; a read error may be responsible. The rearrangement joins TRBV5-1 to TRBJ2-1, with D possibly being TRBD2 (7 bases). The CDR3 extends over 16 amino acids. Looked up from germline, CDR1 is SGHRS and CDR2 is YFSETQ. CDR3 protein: CASSLGGLSSYNEQFF. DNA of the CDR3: TGCGCCAGCAGTTTGGGGGGGCTAAGCTCCTACAATGAGCAGTTCTTC.

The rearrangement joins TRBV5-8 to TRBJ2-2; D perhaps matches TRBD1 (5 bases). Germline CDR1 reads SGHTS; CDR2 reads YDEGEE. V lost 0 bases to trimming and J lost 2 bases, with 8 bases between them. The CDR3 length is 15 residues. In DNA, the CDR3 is TGTGCCAGCAGCTTGGGGACACTTAACACCGGGGAGCTGTTTTTT. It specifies CASSLGTLNTGELFF.

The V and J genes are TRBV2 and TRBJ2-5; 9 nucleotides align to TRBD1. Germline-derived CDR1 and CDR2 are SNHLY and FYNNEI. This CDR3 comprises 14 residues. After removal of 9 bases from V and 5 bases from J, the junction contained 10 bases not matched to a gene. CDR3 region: CASVQGAGGETQYF. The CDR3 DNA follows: TGTGCCAGTGTACAGGGGGCGGGCGGTGAGACCCAGTACTTC.

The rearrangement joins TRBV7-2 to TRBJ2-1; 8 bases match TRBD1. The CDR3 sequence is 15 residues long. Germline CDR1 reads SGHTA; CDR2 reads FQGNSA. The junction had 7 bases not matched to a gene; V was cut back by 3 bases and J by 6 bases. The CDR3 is CASSFGQGQINEQFF. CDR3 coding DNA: TGTGCCAGCAGCTTCGGACAGGGACAGATCAATGAGCAGTTCTTC.

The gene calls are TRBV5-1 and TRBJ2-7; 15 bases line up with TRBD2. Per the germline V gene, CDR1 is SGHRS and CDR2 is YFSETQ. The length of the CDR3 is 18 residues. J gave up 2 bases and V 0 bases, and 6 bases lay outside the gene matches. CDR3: CASSLVGLAGGNTYEQYF. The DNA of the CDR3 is TGCGCCAGCAGCTTGGTGGGACTAGCGGGGGGAAATACCTACGAGCAGTACTTC. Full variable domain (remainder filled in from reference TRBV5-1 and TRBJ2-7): KAGVTQTPRYLIKTRGQQVTLSCSPISGHRSVSWYQQTPGQGLQFLFEYFSETQRNKGNFPGRFSGRQFSNSRSEMNVSTLELGDSALYLCASSLVGLAGGNTYEQYFGPGTRLTVT.

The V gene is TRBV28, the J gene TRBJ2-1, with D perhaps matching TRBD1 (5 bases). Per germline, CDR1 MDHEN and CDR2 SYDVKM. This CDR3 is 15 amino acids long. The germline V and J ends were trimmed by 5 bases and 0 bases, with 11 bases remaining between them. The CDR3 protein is CASSGAKSSYNEQFF. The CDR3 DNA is TGTGCCAGCAGTGGGGCCAAGAGCTCCTACAATGAGCAGTTCTTC.

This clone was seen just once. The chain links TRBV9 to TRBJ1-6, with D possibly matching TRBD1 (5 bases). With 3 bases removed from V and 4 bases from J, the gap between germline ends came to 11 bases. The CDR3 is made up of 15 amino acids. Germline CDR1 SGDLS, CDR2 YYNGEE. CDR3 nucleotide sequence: TGTGCCAGCAGCGCGAGACAGACATATAATTCACCCCTCCACTTT. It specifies CASSARQTYNSPLHF.

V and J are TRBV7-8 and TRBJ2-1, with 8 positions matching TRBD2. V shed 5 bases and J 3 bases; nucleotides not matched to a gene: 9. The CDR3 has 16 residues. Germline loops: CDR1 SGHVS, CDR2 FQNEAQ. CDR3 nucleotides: TGTGCCAGCAGCCATTTTAGCGGGGTGGACTACAATGAGCAGTTCTTC. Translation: CASSHFSGVDYNEQFF. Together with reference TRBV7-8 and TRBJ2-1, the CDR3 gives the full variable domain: GAGVSQSPRYKVAKRGQDVALRCDPISGHVSLFWYQQALGQGPEFLTYFQNEAQLDKSGLPSDRFFAERPEGSVSTLKIQRTQQEDSAVYLCASSHFSGVDYNEQFFGPGTRLTVL.

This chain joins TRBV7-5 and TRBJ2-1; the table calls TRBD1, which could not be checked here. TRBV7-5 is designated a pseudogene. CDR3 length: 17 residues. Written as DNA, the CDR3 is TGTGCCAGAAGCTGGGGGCCCAAGTTAGGGTCTAGCAATGAGCAGTTCTTC. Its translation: CARSWGPKLGSSNEQFF.

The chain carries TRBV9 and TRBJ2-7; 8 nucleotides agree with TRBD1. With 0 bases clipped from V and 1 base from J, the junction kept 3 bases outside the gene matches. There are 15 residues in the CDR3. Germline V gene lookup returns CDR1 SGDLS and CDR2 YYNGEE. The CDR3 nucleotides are TGTGCCAGCAGCGTAGGACAGGGGTGGTCCTACGAGCAGTACTTC. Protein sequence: CASSVGQGWSYEQYF.